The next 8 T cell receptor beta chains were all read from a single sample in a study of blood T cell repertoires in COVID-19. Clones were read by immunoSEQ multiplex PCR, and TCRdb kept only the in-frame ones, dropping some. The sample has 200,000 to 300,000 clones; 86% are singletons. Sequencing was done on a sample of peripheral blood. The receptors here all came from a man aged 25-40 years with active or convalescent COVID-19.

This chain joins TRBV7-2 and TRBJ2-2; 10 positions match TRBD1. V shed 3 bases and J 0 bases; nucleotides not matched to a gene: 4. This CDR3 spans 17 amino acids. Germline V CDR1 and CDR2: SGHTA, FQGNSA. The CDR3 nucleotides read TGTGCCAGCAGCTTGATGACAGGGGGCGCGAACACCGGGGAGCTGTTTTTT. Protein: CASSLMTGGANTGELFF.

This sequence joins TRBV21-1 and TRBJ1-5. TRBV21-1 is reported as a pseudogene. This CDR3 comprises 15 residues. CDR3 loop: CASSKVGEVNQPQHF. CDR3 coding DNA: TGTGCCAGCAGCAAAGTCGGGGAGGTGAATCAGCCCCAGCATTTT.

CDR3 nucleotides: TGTGCCAGCAGTTTAGGCAATTACAATGAGCAGTTCTTC. As protein: CASSLGNYNEQFF. This rearrangement joins TRBV27 to TRBJ2-1, with no clear D. V was pared by 2 bases and J by 4 bases, with 6 bases between. The CDR3 is made up of 13 amino acids. Germline CDR1 and CDR2: MNHEY and SMNVEV (reference sequence).

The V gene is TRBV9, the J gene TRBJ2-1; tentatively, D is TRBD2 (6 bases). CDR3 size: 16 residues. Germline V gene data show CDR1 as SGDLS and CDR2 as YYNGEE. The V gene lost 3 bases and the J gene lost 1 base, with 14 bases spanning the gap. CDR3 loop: CASSEGTGRSYNEQFF. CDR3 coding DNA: TGTGCCAGCAGCGAAGGAACGGGGAGGTCCTACAATGAGCAGTTCTTC.

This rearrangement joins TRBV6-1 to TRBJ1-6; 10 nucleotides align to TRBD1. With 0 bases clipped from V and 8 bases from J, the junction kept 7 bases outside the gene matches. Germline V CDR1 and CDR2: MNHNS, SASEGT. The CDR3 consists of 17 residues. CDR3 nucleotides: TGTGCCAGCAGTGAAGCGATACTGGGGACAGGGGATTCACCCCTCCACTTT. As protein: CASSEAILGTGDSPLHF.

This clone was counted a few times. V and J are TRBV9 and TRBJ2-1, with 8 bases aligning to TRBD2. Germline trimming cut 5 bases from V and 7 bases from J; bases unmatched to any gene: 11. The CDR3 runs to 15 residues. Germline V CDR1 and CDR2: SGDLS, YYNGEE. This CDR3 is CASSMHGGGNNEQFF. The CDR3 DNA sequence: TGTGCCAGCAGTATGCATGGCGGGGGGAATAATGAGCAGTTCTTC.

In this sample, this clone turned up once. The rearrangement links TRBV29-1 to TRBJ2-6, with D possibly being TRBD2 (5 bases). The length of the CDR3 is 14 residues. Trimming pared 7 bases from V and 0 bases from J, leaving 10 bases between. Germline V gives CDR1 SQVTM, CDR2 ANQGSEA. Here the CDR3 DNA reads TGCAGCGCCGGGGTGGACTCTGGGGCCAACGTCCTGACTTTC. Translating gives CSAGVDSGANVLTF.

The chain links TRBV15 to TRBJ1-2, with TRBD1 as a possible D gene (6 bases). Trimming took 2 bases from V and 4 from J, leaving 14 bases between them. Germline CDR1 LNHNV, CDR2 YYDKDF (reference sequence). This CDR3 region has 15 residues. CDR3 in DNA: TGTGCCACCAGCAGACGCGATGGGGGGGCCTATGGCTACACCTTC. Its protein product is CATSRRDGGAYGYTF.